Following are 9 T cell receptor beta chains from one sample sequenced in a study of T cell responses to AZD1222 COVID-19 vaccine. Measured with immunoSEQ multiplex PCR; TCRdb has only the in-frame clones, and not every one. The sample consists of some 98,000 clones, roughly 84% of them appearing once. The source material was peripheral blood, sampled 28 days after the second AZD1222 dose. The receptors here all came from an adult who received the AZD1222 COVID-19 vaccine.

The chain uses TRBV5-7 and TRBJ2-2; no reliable D call. TRBV5-7 counts as an open reading frame of uncertain function. V lost 0 bases and J lost 0, with 6 bases in between. The CDR3 is 15 amino acids. The CDR3 spells CASSLGTANTGELFF. The CDR3 coding sequence is TGTGCCAGCAGCTTGGGCACCGCGAACACCGGGGAGCTGTTTTTT.

The chain carries TRBV3-1 (or the pseudogene TRBV3-2) and TRBJ2-3; tentative D call: TRBD2 (6 bases). This CDR3 spans 15 amino acids. Trimming cost V 4 bases and J 2 bases, with 13 bases left between them. Per the germline V gene, CDR1 is LGHDT and CDR2 is YNNKEL (reference sequence). The CDR3 sequence is CASSRLARTTDTQYF. CDR3 DNA: TGTGCCAGCAGCCGTCTAGCGCGAACCACAGATACGCAGTATTTT.

V usage is TRBV27 and J usage is TRBJ2-7, with D hard to call. V lost 6 bases and J lost 7, with 16 bases in between. This CDR3 is built from 13 residues. Germline CDR1 MNHEY, CDR2 SMNVEV (reference sequence). CDR3 loop: CASRVAALGEQYF. In nucleotides, the CDR3 is TGTGCCAGCAGGGTTGCGGCCTTGGGGGAGCAGTACTTC.

The chain links TRBV7-3 to TRBJ2-2; D is possibly TRBD1 (6 bases). Per the germline V gene, CDR1 is SGHTA and CDR2 is FQGTGA. Trimming shortened V by 6 bases and J by 1 base, and 12 bases separated the two germline ends. CDR3 size: 15 residues. This chain's CDR3 is CASSMGHKNTGELFF. Written as DNA, the CDR3 is TGTGCCAGCAGTATGGGACATAAGAACACCGGGGAGCTGTTTTTT.

The CDR3 protein is CASSGRDEQFF. CDR3 nucleotides: TGTGCCAGCTCAGGTAGAGATGAGCAGTTCTTC. The rearrangement uses TRBV6-6 and TRBJ2-1; D unclear. The germline CDR1 and CDR2 sequences are MNHNY and SVGAGI (reference sequence). The CDR3 totals 11 residues. The ends were cut back, 8 bases at V and 8 bases at J, with 10 bases in the middle.

This clone showed up just once. The gene calls are TRBV19 and TRBJ2-1; 8 bases are shared with TRBD1. CDR3 length: 13 amino acids. V lost 5 bases to trimming and J lost 10 bases; unmatched junction nucleotides: 7. From germline, CDR1 is LNHDA and CDR2 SQIVND (reference sequence). The chain's CDR3 is CASSVQTGVEQFF. In DNA form, the CDR3 reads TGTGCCAGTAGTGTACAGACAGGGGTCGAGCAGTTCTTC.

The chain has TRBV10-2 and TRBJ2-3; no clear D gene. This CDR3 is built from 18 residues. The germline gives CDR1 WSHSY, CDR2 SAAADI. The germline V and J ends were trimmed by 3 bases and 0 bases, with 19 bases remaining between them. The CDR3 region has the DNA TGCGCCAGCAGTGATGGAAGGGATCACAGCCCAAGCACAGATACGCAGTATTTT. Its translation: CASSDGRDHSPSTDTQYF.

J is TRBJ1-3 and V is TRBV7-6; D unresolved. CDR1 is SGHVS, CDR2 FNYEAQ, per germline. V was clipped by 3 bases and J by 0 bases, with 12 bases between them. The length of the CDR3 is 16 residues. The CDR3 protein is CASSLGGFHSGNTIYF. The DNA for the CDR3 is TGTGCCAGCAGCTTGGGAGGGTTTCACTCTGGAAACACCATATATTTT.

CDR3 amino acids: CASSFFSGLASYEQYF. The CDR3 DNA follows: TGTGCCAGCAGCTTCTTTTCTGGACTGGCTTCCTACGAGCAGTACTTC. The chain uses TRBV5-6 and TRBJ2-7; D perhaps matches TRBD2 (5 bases). V gave up 2 bases and J gave up 1 base, with 16 bases separating them. CDR3 length: 16 residues. Germline CDR1 reads SGHDT; CDR2 reads YYEEEE.